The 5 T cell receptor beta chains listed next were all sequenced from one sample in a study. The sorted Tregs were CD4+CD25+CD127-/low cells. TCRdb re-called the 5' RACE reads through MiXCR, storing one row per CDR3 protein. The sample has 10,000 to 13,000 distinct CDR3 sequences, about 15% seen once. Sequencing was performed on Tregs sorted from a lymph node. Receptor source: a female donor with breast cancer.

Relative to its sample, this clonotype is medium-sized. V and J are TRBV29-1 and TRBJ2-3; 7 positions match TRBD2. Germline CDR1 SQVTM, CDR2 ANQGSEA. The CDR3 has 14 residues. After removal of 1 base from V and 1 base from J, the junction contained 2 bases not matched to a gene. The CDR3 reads CSVEAGGGTDTQYF. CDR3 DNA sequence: TGCAGCGTTGAAGCGGGAGGAGGCACAGATACGCAGTATTTT.

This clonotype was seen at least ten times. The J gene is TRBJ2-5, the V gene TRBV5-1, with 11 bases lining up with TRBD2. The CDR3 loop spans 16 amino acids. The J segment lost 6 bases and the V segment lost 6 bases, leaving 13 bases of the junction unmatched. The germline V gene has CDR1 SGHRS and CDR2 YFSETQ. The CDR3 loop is CASTPRGASGRQTQYF. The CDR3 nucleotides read TGCGCCAGCACCCCGCGGGGGGCTAGCGGGAGGCAGACCCAGTACTTC.

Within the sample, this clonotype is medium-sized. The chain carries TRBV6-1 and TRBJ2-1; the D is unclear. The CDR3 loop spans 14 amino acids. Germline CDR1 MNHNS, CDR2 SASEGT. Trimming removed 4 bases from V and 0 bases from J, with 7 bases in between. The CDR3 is CASSARYSYNEQFF. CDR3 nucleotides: TGTGCCAGCAGTGCCAGGTACTCCTACAATGAGCAGTTCTTC.

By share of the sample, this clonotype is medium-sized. The CDR3 nucleotides read TGTGCCAGCAGCGCAGGGGAGGCTGGGGCCAACGTCCTGACTTTC. The encoded protein is CASSAGEAGANVLTF. V usage is TRBV7-3 and J usage is TRBJ2-6, with D perhaps TRBD1 or TRBD2 (6 bases each). The V gene lost 5 bases and the J gene lost 2 bases, with 10 bases spanning the gap. Germline CDR1 SGHTA, CDR2 FQGTGA. There are 15 residues in the CDR3.

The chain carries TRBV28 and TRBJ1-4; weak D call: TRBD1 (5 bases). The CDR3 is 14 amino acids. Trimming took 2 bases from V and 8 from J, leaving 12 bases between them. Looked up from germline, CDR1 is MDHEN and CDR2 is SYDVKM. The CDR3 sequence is CASSLGGIGEKLFF. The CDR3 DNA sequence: TGTGCCAGCAGTTTAGGGGGAATTGGCGAAAAACTGTTTTTT.